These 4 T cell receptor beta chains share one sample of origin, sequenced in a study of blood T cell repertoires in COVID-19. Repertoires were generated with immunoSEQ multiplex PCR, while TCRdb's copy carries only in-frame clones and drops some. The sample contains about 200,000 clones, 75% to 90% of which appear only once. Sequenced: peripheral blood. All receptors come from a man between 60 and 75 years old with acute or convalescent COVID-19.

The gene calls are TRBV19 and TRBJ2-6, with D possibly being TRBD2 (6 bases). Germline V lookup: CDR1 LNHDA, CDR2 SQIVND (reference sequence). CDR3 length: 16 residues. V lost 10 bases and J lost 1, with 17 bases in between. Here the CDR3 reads CATRWGVGSGANVLTF. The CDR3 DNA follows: TGTGCCACTCGGTGGGGGGTTGGGTCTGGGGCCAACGTCCTGACTTTC. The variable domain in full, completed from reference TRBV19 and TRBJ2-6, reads DGGITQSPKYLFRKEGQNVTLSCEQNLNHDAMYWYRQDPGQGLRLIYYSQIVNDFQKGDIAEGYSVSREKKESFPLTVTSAQKNPTAFYLCATRWGVGSGANVLTFGAGSRLTVL.

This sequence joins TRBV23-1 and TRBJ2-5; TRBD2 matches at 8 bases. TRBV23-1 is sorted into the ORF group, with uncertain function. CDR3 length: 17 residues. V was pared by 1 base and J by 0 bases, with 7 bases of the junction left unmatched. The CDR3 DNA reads TGCGCCAGCAGTCAATACGGGAGGGCCTTCAACCAAGAGACCCAGTACTTC. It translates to CASSQYGRAFNQETQYF.

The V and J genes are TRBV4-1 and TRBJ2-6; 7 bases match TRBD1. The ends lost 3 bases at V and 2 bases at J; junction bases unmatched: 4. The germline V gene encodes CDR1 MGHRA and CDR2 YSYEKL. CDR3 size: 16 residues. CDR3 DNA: TGCGCCAGCAGCCAGGAGACAGGGCCTGGGGCCAACGTCCTGACTTTC. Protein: CASSQETGPGANVLTF.

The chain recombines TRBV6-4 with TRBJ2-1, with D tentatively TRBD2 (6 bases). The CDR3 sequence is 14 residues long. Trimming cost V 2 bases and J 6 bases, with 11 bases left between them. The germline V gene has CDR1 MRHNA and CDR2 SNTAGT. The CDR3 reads CASSDSVGGNEQFF. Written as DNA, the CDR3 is TGTGCCAGCAGTGACAGTGTGGGGGGCAATGAGCAGTTCTTC.